This T cell receptor (beta chain) was identified during a study of blood T cell repertoires in COVID-19. Study-wide background: Researchers got acute and convalescent COVID-19 samples from the United States, Italy and Spain.

Profiled with immunoSEQ multiplex PCR; TCRdb holds only in-frame clones, not every one. This table has roughly 62,000 clones, around 80% appearing once. Germline V lookup: CDR1 MNHEY, CDR2 SVGAGI. Trimming shortened V by 2 bases and J by 3 bases, and 10 bases separated the two germline ends. This CDR3 region has 15 residues. The clonotype originates from a woman older than 75 with active or convalescent COVID-19. V usage is TRBV6-5 and J usage is TRBJ2-2; D might be TRBD1 (6 bases). The sample was peripheral blood. The CDR3 nucleotides read TGTGCCAGCAGTTACCGTCGACAGGACACCGGGGAGCTGTTTTTT. It codes for CASSYRRQDTGELFF.